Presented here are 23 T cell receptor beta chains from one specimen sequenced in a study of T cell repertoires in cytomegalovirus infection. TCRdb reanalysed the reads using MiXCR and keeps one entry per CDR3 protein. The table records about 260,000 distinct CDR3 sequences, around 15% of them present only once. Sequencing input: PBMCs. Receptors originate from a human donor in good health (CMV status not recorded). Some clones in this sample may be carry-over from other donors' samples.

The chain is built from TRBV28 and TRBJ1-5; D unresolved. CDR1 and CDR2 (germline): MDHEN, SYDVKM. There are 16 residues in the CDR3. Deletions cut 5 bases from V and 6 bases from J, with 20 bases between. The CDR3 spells CASSPVGRALGQPQHF. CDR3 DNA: TGTGCCAGCAGTCCCGTCGGGCGGGCTTTGGGTCAGCCCCAGCATTTT.

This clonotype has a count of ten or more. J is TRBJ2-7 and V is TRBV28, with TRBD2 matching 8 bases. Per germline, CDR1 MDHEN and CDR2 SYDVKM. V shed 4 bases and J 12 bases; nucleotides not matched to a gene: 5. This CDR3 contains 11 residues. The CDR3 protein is CASSSRAGVYF. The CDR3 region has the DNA TGTGCCAGCAGTTCCCGAGCGGGAGTGTACTTC.

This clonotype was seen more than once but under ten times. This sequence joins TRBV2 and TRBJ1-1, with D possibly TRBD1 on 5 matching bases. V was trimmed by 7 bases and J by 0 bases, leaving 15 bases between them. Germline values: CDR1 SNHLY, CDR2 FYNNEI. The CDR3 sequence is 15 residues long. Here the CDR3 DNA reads TGTGCCAGCATGGCAGGGCGGGGAATGAACACTGAAGCTTTCTTT. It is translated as CASMAGRGMNTEAFF.

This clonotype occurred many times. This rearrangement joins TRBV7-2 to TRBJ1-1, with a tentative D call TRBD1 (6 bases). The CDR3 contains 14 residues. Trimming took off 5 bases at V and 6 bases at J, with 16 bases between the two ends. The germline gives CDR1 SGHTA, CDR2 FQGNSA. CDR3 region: CASSATEGVSEAFF. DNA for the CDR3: TGTGCCAGCAGCGCAACCGAGGGGGTTTCTGAAGCTTTCTTT.

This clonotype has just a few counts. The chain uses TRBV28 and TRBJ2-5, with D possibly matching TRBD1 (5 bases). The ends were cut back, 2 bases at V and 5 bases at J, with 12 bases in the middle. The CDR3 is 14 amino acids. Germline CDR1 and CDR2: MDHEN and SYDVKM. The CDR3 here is CASSLQLKGETQYF. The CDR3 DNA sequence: TGTGCCAGCAGTTTACAACTTAAGGGGGAGACCCAGTACTTC.

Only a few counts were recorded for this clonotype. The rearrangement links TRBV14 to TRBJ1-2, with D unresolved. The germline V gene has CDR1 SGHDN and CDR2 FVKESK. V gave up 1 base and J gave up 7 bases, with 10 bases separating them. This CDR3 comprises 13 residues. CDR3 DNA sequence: TGTGCCAGCAGCCAAGTTCAGTCCTCTGGCTACACCTTC. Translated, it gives CASSQVQSSGYTF.

CDR3 nucleotides: TGTGCCAGCAGCTTTGATCTACAGGGCTACGAGCAGTACTTC. It translates to CASSFDLQGYEQYF. The genes are TRBV7-9 and TRBJ2-7; D may be TRBD1 (6 bases). With 3 bases removed from V and 3 bases from J, the gap between germline ends came to 12 bases. CDR1 is SEHNR, CDR2 FQNEAQ, per germline (reference sequence). The CDR3 length is 14 residues.

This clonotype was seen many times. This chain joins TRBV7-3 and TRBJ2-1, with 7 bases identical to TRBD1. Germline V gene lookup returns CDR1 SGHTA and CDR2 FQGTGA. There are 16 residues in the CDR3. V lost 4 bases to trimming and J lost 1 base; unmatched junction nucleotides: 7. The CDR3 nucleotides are TGTGCCAGCAGCTCCTCCCGGGACAGATCCTACAATGAGCAGTTCTTC. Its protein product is CASSSSRDRSYNEQFF.

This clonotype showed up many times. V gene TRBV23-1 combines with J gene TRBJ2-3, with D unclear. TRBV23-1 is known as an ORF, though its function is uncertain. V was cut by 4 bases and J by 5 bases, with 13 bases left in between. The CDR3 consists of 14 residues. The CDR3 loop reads CASSPYGLRDTQYF. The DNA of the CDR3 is TGCGCCAGCAGTCCATACGGGTTGAGAGATACGCAGTATTTT.

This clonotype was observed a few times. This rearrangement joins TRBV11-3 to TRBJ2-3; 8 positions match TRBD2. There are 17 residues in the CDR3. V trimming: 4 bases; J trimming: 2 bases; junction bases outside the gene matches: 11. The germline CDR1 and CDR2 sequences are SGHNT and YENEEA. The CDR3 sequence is CASSSRGREANTDTQYF. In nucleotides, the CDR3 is TGTGCCAGCAGCTCCCGAGGGCGGGAGGCCAACACAGATACGCAGTATTTT.

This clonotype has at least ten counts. The CDR3, as DNA: TGCAGTGCTAGAGATAGGGTGAACTATGGCTACACCTTC. Its protein is CSARDRVNYGYTF. This chain links TRBV20-1 with TRBJ1-2; D remains ambiguous. Germline values: CDR1 DFQATT, CDR2 SNEGSKA (reference sequence). This CDR3 is 13 amino acids long. Trimming left V 0 bases short and J 2 bases short, with 7 bases between.

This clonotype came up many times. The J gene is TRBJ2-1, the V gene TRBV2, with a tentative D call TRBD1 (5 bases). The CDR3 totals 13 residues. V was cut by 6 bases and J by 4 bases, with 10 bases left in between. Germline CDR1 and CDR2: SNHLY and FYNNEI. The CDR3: CASRSDSYNEQFF. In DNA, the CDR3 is TGTGCCAGCAGGTCCGACAGTTACAATGAGCAGTTCTTC.

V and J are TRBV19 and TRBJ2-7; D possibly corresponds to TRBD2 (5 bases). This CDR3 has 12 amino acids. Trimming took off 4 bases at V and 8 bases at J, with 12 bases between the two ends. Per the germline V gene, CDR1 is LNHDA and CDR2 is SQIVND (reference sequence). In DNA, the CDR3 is TGTGCCAGTAGTACGTCGGGATGGCAGCAGTACTTC. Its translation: CASSTSGWQQYF.

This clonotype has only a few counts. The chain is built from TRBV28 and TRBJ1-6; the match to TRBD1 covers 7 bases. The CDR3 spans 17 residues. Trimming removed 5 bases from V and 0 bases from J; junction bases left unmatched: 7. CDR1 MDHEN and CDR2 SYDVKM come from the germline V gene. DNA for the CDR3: TGTGCCAGCAGTAAACAGGGGCTGAGCTCCTATAATTCACCCCTCCACTTT. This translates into CASSKQGLSSYNSPLHF.

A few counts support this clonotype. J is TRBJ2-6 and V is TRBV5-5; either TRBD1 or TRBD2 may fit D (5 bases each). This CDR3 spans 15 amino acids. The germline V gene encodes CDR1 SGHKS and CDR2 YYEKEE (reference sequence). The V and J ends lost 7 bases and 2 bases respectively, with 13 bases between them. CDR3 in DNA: TGTGCCAGCGTTCGATGGGGGACTGGGGCCAACGTCCTGACTTTC. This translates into CASVRWGTGANVLTF.

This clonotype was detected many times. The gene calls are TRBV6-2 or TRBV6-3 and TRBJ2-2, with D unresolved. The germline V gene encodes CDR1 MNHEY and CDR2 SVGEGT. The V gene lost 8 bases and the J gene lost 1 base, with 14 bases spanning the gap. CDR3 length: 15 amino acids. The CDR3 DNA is TGTGCCAGCTCCCCGCCCCCGAAGAACACCGGGGAGCTGTTTTTT. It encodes CASSPPPKNTGELFF.

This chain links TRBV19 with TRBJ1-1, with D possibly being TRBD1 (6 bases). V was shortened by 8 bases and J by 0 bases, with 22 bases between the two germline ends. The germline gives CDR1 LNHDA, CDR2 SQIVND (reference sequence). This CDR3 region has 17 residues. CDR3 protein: CASQTTGRLTMNTEAFF. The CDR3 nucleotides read TGTGCCAGTCAAACCACAGGGCGCCTTACAATGAACACTGAAGCTTTCTTT.

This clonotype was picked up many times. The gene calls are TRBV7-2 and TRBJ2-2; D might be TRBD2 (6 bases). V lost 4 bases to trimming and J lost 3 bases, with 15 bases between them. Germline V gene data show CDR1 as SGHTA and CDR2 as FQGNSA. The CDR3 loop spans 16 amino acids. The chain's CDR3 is CASSSGTGLHTGELFF. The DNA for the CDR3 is TGTGCCAGCAGCTCCGGGACTGGACTCCACACCGGGGAGCTGTTTTTT.

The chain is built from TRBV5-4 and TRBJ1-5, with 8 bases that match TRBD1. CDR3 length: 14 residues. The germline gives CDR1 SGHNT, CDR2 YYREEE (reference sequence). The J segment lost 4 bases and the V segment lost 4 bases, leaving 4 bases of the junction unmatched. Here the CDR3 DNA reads TGTGCCAGCAGCCTGGACAGGGAAAATCAGCCCCAGCATTTT. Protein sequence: CASSLDRENQPQHF.

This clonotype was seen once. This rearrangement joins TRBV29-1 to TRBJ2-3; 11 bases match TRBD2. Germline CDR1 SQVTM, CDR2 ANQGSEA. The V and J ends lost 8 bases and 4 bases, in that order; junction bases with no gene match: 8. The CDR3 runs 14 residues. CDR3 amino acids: CSQQVAGGPDTQYF. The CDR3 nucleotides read TGCAGCCAGCAGGTAGCGGGGGGGCCAGATACGCAGTATTTT.

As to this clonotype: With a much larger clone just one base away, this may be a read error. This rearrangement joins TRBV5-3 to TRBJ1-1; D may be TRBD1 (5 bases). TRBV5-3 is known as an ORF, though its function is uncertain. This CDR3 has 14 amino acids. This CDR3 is CSSSPLRGTTEAFF. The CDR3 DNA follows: TGTTCCAGCAGCCCCCTGCGGGGGACCACTGAAGCTTTCTTT.

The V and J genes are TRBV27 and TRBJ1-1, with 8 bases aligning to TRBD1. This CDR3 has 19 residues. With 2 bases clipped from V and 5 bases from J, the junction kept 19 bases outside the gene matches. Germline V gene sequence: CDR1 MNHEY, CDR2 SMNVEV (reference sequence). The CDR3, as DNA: TGTGCCAGCAGTTTACGGTTTGGGGGAGGTGACAGGGGAGCTACTGAAGCTTTCTTT. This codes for CASSLRFGGGDRGATEAFF.

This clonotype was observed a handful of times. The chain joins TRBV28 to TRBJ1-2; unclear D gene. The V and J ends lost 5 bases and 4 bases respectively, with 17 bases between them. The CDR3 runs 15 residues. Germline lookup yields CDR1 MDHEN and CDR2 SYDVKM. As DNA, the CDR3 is TGTGCCAGCAGTCCTACTGAAGTTCGGGGCTATGGCTACACCTTC. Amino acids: CASSPTEVRGYGYTF.